Listed below are T cell receptor beta chains from one sample, sequenced in a study of neurological immune-mediated disorders. TCRdb processed the 5' RACE reads anew with MiXCR; each CDR3 protein has one entry. This table holds 90,000 to 150,000 distinct CDR3 sequences, about 3.2% found once. Sequencing was performed on PBMCs. The receptors shown here come from a woman aged 25-40 years with multiple sclerosis. Each CDR3 is given with its conserved first and last residue. A D gene is named only where the DNA matches it firmly. Size is stated as once, few, many, or a class for an expanded clone.

j_call clone_size v_call d_call cdr3_aa cdr3_nt
TRBJ2-1 many TRBV5-1 TRBD2 CASSLVVLAENNEQFF TGCGCCAGCAGCTTGGTGGTACTAGCGGAAAACAATGAGCAGTTCTTC
TRBJ1-4 many TRBV7-2 TRBD1 CASSLRQGGGKLFF TGTGCCAGCAGCTTGAGACAGGGAGGAGGAAAACTGTTTTTT
TRBJ2-2 many TRBV5-1 NA CASSPTADYTGELFF TGCGCCAGCAGCCCGACCGCGGACTACACCGGGGAGCTGTTTTTT
TRBJ1-1 many TRBV29-1 NA CSVGLNTEAFF TGCAGCGTTGGACTGAACACTGAAGCTTTCTTT
TRBJ2-2 many TRBV20-1 TRBD2 CSARGTSGRAGTGELFF TGCAGTGCTAGAGGGACTAGCGGGAGGGCCGGAACCGGGGAGCTGTTTTTT
TRBJ2-7 many TRBV7-8 TRBD1 CASSARGQIYEQYF TGTGCCAGCAGCGCCAGGGGACAGATATACGAGCAGTACTTC
TRBJ2-1 many TRBV7-8 NA CASSLGTPGNEQFF TGTGCCAGCAGCTTAGGGACCCCAGGCAATGAGCAGTTCTTC
TRBJ1-3 many TRBV20-1 NA CSARAYNRDHF TGCAGTGCTAGAGCTTATAACAGGGACCATTTT
TRBJ2-7 many TRBV9 NA CASSEGGGYPYEQYF TGTGCCAGCAGCGAGGGAGGAGGATATCCCTACGAGCAGTACTTC
TRBJ1-2 many TRBV4-3 NA CASSQYGLNYGYTF TGCGCCAGCAGCCAATATGGGTTAAACTATGGCTACACCTTC
TRBJ2-1 many TRBV7-8 TRBD2 CASSLELAGSPKYNEQFF TGTGCCAGCAGCTTAGAACTAGCGGGAAGCCCGAAATACAATGAGCAGTTCTTC
TRBJ1-1 many TRBV5-8 TRBD1 CASRLGRDSPMNTEAFF TGTGCCAGCAGACTGGGTCGGGACAGTCCCATGAACACTGAAGCTTTCTTT
TRBJ2-2 many TRBV7-9 NA CASRSKQGNTGELFF TGTGCCAGCAGATCAAAACAGGGAAACACCGGGGAGCTGTTTTTT
TRBJ2-2 many TRBV4-1 NA CASSQGRNTGELFF TGCGCCAGCAGCCAGGGAAGAAACACCGGGGAGCTGTTTTTT
TRBJ2-3 many TRBV4-3 TRBD1 CASSHGTGGGSTDTQYF TGCGCCAGCAGCCACGGAACAGGGGGCGGGAGCACAGATACGCAGTATTTT
TRBJ2-1 many TRBV11-2 TRBD2 CASSLLASGGSSYNEQFF TGTGCCAGCAGCTTATTGGCTAGCGGGGGGTCCTCCTACAATGAGCAGTTCTTC
TRBJ2-5 many TRBV5-1 NA CASSLRGMGTYGETQYF TGCGCCAGCAGCTTACGAGGCATGGGTACTTATGGAGAGACCCAGTACTTC
TRBJ2-3 many TRBV20-1 TRBD2 CSARTSGLLDTQYF TGCAGTGCAAGGACTAGCGGCCTATTGGATACGCAGTATTTT
TRBJ1-2 many TRBV7-9 NA CASSALRANYGYTF TGTGCCAGCAGCGCACTTAGAGCTAACTATGGCTACACCTTC
TRBJ2-5 many TRBV29-1 TRBD2 CSSGGEETQYF TGCAGCTCCGGGGGGGAAGAGACCCAGTACTTC
TRBJ2-7 many TRBV3-1 NA CASSQEGRASTNEQYF TGTGCCAGCAGCCAAGAAGGACGCGCCAGTACTAACGAGCAGTACTTC
TRBJ2-3 many TRBV5-1 TRBD1 CASRPPGQGKYF TGCGCCAGCAGGCCTCCGGGACAGGGGAAGTATTTT
TRBJ1-4 many TRBV6-5 NA CASADARGANEKLFF TGTGCCAGCGCGGATGCCCGGGGGGCTAATGAAAAACTGTTTTTT
TRBJ2-2 many TRBV6-1 NA CASTPGTANTGELFF TGTGCCAGCACTCCCGGGACGGCGAACACCGGGGAGCTGTTTTTT
TRBJ2-7 many TRBV2 NA CASRGRGHSYEQYF TGTGCCAGCAGAGGGAGGGGGCACTCCTACGAGCAGTACTTC
TRBJ1-2 many TRBV5-5 NA CASSLDGGAWYGYTF TGTGCCAGCAGCTTGGATGGGGGCGCTTGGTATGGCTACACCTTC
TRBJ1-1 many TRBV4-1 TRBD1 CASSQGLRTGGPNTEAFF TGCGCCAGCAGCCAAGGGCTGAGGACAGGGGGTCCGAACACTGAAGCTTTCTTT